This passage covers 6 T cell receptor beta chains from one sample sequenced in a study of radiotherapy plus CTLA-4 blockade in lung cancer. TCRdb's copy holds only in-frame clones and misses some; the assay was immunoSEQ multiplex PCR. The sample lists about 31,000 clones, 60% to 80% occurring once. Here the sequenced sample was peripheral blood, taken from a patient treated with radiotherapy plus ipilimumab. The receptor set was obtained from a human donor with non-small cell lung cancer whose response to radiotherapy plus ipilimumab could not be evaluated.

This chain connects TRBV7-9 to TRBJ2-5, with TRBD1 matching 8 bases. V lost 6 bases and J lost 2; bases outside the gene matches: 8. CDR1 is SEHNR and CDR2 is FQNEAQ in the germline V gene (reference sequence). The CDR3 length is 15 residues. The CDR3 bases are TGTGCCAGCAGGCCAGGGACAGGTCGGCAAGAGACCCAGTACTTC. Amino acids: CASRPGTGRQETQYF.

The rearrangement joins TRBV5-1 to TRBJ2-1; 11 bases are shared with TRBD2. CDR1 and CDR2 (germline): SGHRS, YFSETQ. Trimming took 6 bases from V and 0 from J; bases not matched to a gene: 11. CDR3 length equals 18 residues. The CDR3 DNA reads TGCGCCAGCACCGGGGGGCTAGCGGGGGGTTTCTCCTACAATGAGCAGTTCTTC. It specifies CASTGGLAGGFSYNEQFF.

The genes are TRBV5-1 and TRBJ1-1; perhaps TRBD1 as D (6 bases). The CDR3 loop spans 14 amino acids. Trimming stripped 0 bases from V and 4 bases from J, with 10 bases between. Per germline, CDR1 SGHRS and CDR2 YFSETQ. CDR3: CASSLDFRGTEAFF. The CDR3 nucleotides read TGCGCCAGCAGCTTGGATTTCAGGGGCACTGAAGCTTTCTTT.

The chain has TRBV9 and TRBJ2-3, with 7 bases lining up with TRBD2. The CDR3 length is 16 residues. Germline loops: CDR1 SGDLS, CDR2 YYNGEE. Trimming cost V 9 bases and J 2 bases; bases outside gene matches: 15. The CDR3 loop is CATSPGLDDYTDTQYF. The DNA for the CDR3 is TGTGCCACCAGTCCCGGACTAGACGATTACACAGATACGCAGTATTTT. Combining the CDR3 with reference TRBV9 and TRBJ2-3 gives the whole variable domain DSGVTQTPKHLITATGQRVTLRCSPRSGDLSVYWYQQSLDQGLQFLIQYYNGEERAKGNILERFSAQQFPDLHSELNLSSLELGDSALYFCATSPGLDDYTDTQYFGPGTRLTVL.

This clone was counted a single time. The chain has TRBV7-9 and TRBJ2-7; D might be TRBD1 (6 bases). The V and J ends lost 6 bases and 5 bases respectively, with 14 bases between them. Germline CDR1 is SEHNR and CDR2 is FQNEAQ (reference sequence). The CDR3 covers 13 residues. The CDR3, as DNA: TGTGCCAGCAGTTACCCTACAGGGAACGAGCAGTACTTC. It translates to CASSYPTGNEQYF.

The chain uses TRBV7-2 and TRBJ2-1; perhaps TRBD2 as D (6 bases). The CDR3 covers 16 residues. Germline V gene sequence: CDR1 SGHTA, CDR2 FQGNSA. Deletions cut 5 bases from V and 7 bases from J, with 21 bases between. DNA of the CDR3: TGTGCCAGCAGCCTCAATCCGGGACTCCTTACAAATGAGCAGTTCTTC. Its protein product is CASSLNPGLLTNEQFF.